The entry that follows covers one T cell receptor (beta chain) sequence. Enrollment of patients from Seattle took place during active infection, with longitudinal follow-up. Trimming cost V 0 bases and J 9 bases, with 21 bases left between them. The V gene's germline CDR1 is LNHNV and CDR2 YYDKDF (reference sequence). This CDR3 has 17 residues. The sample comes from a study of blood T cell repertoires in COVID-19. Overall study context: From the United States, Italy and Spain came samples of acute and convalescent COVID-19. PBMCs, B-cell-depleted T cells, or T cells were the source of the cDNA or gDNA that made up the material.

The repertoire was sequenced with immunoSEQ multiplex PCR; TCRdb's copy has only in-frame clones and lacks some. The table records 300,000 to 450,000 clones, approximately 87% of them present only once. Sequencing was done on a sample of peripheral blood. The V and J genes are TRBV15 and TRBJ1-3, with a possible D match to TRBD1 (6 bases). The receptor comes from a woman in her 30s with COVID-19, enrolled during active disease. This chain's CDR3 is CATSRDLAGRDKGTIYF. The CDR3 DNA reads TGTGCCACCAGCAGAGACCTTGCGGGGAGGGACAAGGGCACCATATATTTT. Looking up the rest from reference TRBV15 and TRBJ1-3 gives the full variable domain: DAMVIQNPRYQVTQFGKPVTLSCSQTLNHNVMYWYQQKSSQAPKLLFHYYDKDFNNEADTPDNFQSRRPNTSFCFLDIRSPGLGDTAMYLCATSRDLAGRDKGTIYFGEGSWLTVV.